Below, 25 T cell receptor beta chains from the same sample are listed, as sequenced in a study of CD8 T cells in Susac syndrome. RNA totalling roughly 0.45 to 1 ug underwent reverse transcription with random hexamers. MiXCR, applied by TCRdb to the immunoSEQ multiplex PCR reads, yields one record per CDR3 protein. The sample includes under 550,000 distinct CDR3 sequences, 85% of them seen just once. The sequencing sample was made of CD8+ T cells from PBMCs. These receptors were taken from a human donor with multiple sclerosis.

The chain couples TRBV7-9 to TRBJ2-6; no definite D call. CDR3 length: 15 amino acids. Germline CDR1 and CDR2: SEHNR and FQNEAQ (reference sequence). V was clipped by 11 bases and J by 0 bases, with 14 bases between them. The CDR3 loop reads CACESIRSGANVLTF. The CDR3 DNA reads TGTGCCTGTGAATCTATACGCTCTGGGGCCAACGTCCTGACTTTC. Supplemented by reference TRBV7-9 and TRBJ2-6, the full variable domain reads DTGVSQNPRHKITKRGQNVTFRCDPISEHNRLYWYRQTLGQGPEFLTYFQNEAQLEKSRLLSDRFSAERPKGSFSTLEIQRTEQGDSAMYLCACESIRSGANVLTFGAGSRLTVL.

This rearrangement joins TRBV5-5 to TRBJ2-7; D uncertain. Germline CDR1 is SGHKS and CDR2 is YYEKEE (reference sequence). CDR3 length: 14 amino acids. V was clipped by 0 bases and J by 1 base, with 8 bases between them. DNA for the CDR3: TGTGCCAGCAGCTTGGTAGCCACTTCCTACGAGCAGTACTTC. Protein: CASSLVATSYEQYF.

The chain has TRBV12-3 or TRBV12-4 and TRBJ2-5, with 8 bases matching TRBD1. The CDR3 has 13 residues. The junction had 3 bases not matched to a gene; V was cut back by 4 bases and J by 5 bases. For the CDR3, the DNA is TGTGCCAGCAGTTCCGACAGGGGTGAGACCCAGTACTTC. Protein: CASSSDRGETQYF.

This CDR3 is CASRPGLAKNIQYF. The CDR3 DNA reads TGTGCCAGCAGGCCGGGACTAGCCAAAAACATTCAGTACTTC. This chain links TRBV2 with TRBJ2-4, with TRBD2 as a possible D gene (6 bases). V was trimmed by 6 bases and J by 0 bases, leaving 9 bases between them. The germline V gene encodes CDR1 SNHLY and CDR2 FYNNEI. This CDR3 contains 14 residues.

The chain uses TRBV6-1 and TRBJ1-2; possible D gene TRBD1, 5 bases. Germline V gene lookup returns CDR1 MNHNS and CDR2 SASEGT. CDR3 length: 14 amino acids. With 3 bases removed from V and 7 bases from J, the gap between germline ends came to 15 bases. As DNA, the CDR3 is TGTGCCAGCAGTGAGAGAGGTGGTGGGGCTGGCTACACCTTC. Its protein product is CASSERGGGAGYTF.

The chain carries TRBV5-1 and TRBJ2-7; unclear D gene. V was pared by 4 bases and J by 2 bases, with 16 bases between. The CDR3 is 15 residues long. Germline lookup yields CDR1 SGHRS and CDR2 YFSETQ. The CDR3 DNA reads TGCGCCAGCAGCCTGGCCGTTGGAGAGACCTACGAGCAGTACTTC. Translated: CASSLAVGETYEQYF. The full variable domain, with the rest looked up from reference TRBV5-1 and TRBJ2-7, is KAGVTQTPRYLIKTRGQQVTLSCSPISGHRSVSWYQQTPGQGLQFLFEYFSETQRNKGNFPGRFSGRQFSNSRSEMNVSTLELGDSALYLCASSLAVGETYEQYFGPGTRLTVT.

The chain's CDR3 is CAIRGGNQETQYF. The CDR3 DNA reads as TGTGCCATCAGAGGGGGGAACCAAGAGACCCAGTACTTC. The gene calls are TRBV10-3 and TRBJ2-5, with D perhaps being TRBD1 or TRBD2 (6 bases each). CDR1 is ENHRY and CDR2 is SYGVKD in the germline V gene. Trimming pared 6 bases from V and 0 bases from J, leaving 8 bases between. There are 13 residues in the CDR3.

The CDR3 sequence is CASTKGQGRENTEAFF. In DNA form, the CDR3 reads TGCGCCAGCACCAAGGGACAGGGGAGGGAGAACACTGAAGCTTTCTTT. The chain is built from TRBV5-1 and TRBJ1-1; TRBD1 matches at 10 bases. The CDR3 has 16 amino acids. V lost 6 bases to trimming and J lost 1 base; unmatched junction nucleotides: 9. CDR1 and CDR2 from the germline V gene are SGHRS and YFSETQ.

Only a few counts were recorded for this clonotype. This sequence joins TRBV7-9 and TRBJ2-2, with TRBD2 identical over 10 bases. J gave up 5 bases and V 5 bases, and 17 bases lay outside the gene matches. The CDR3 has 19 amino acids. Germline CDR1 SEHNR, CDR2 FQNEAQ (reference sequence). CDR3 protein: CASSPTLDVWGLATGELFF. CDR3 nucleotide sequence: TGTGCCAGCAGCCCCACCCTCGACGTTTGGGGACTAGCGACCGGGGAGCTGTTTTTT.

J is TRBJ2-7 and V is TRBV7-9, with D possibly matching TRBD1 (6 bases). Germline V CDR1 and CDR2: SEHNR, FQNEAQ (reference sequence). Trimming left V 4 bases short and J 3 bases short, with 16 bases between. The length of the CDR3 is 15 residues. The CDR3 nucleotides read TGTGCCAGCAGCTCGTCGACAGGCGGACGCTACGAGCAGTACTTC. Residues: CASSSSTGGRYEQYF.

This chain connects TRBV30 to TRBJ1-1; D uncertain. V lost 1 base and J 2 bases, leaving 11 bases between the germline ends. The CDR3 runs to 14 residues. Germline CDR1 GTSNPN, CDR2 SVGIG (reference sequence). CDR3: CAWSGSRFNTEAFF. The DNA of the CDR3 is TGTGCCTGGAGTGGCAGCAGATTTAACACTGAAGCTTTCTTT.

The genes are TRBV10-1 and TRBJ2-7; tentative D call: TRBD1 (5 bases). The CDR3 covers 16 residues. Germline V gene lookup returns CDR1 WNHNN and CDR2 SYGVQD (reference sequence). V lost 4 bases to trimming and J lost 0 bases, with 16 bases between them. The CDR3 sequence is CASSGDPDTNSYEQYF. DNA of the CDR3: TGCGCCAGCAGTGGAGACCCGGACACAAACTCCTACGAGCAGTACTTC.

Only a few counts were recorded for this clonotype. The J gene is TRBJ1-1, the V gene TRBV4-1; TRBD1 agrees at 10 bases. The CDR3 runs to 14 residues. The V gene end was trimmed by 4 bases and the J gene end by 4 bases; junction bases not matched to a gene: 3. Germline values: CDR1 MGHRA, CDR2 YSYEKL. The CDR3, as DNA: TGCGCCAGCAGCCTTAGACAGGGGGCCACTGAAGCTTTCTTT. Translated, it gives CASSLRQGATEAFF.

V gene TRBV12-3 or TRBV12-4 combines with J gene TRBJ1-1; a possible D gene is TRBD1 (5 bases). The V end lost 5 bases, the J end lost 9 bases, and 34 bases lay between the germline ends. The CDR3 has 19 amino acids. The CDR3 DNA follows: TGTGCCAGCAGTCCGATGACAGACTTTACACTGATGGGTAGGGTAAAAGCTTTCTTT. Amino acids: CASSPMTDFTLMGRVKAFF.

As DNA, the CDR3 is TGTGCTAGTGGTGCGCGGGAGGTCGCTTACAATGAGCAGTTCTTC. The encoded protein is CASGAREVAYNEQFF. The chain joins TRBV12-5 to TRBJ2-1, with 8 bases fitting TRBD2. Losses at the gene ends were 5 bases for V and 4 bases for J; bases not matched to a gene: 7. CDR3 length: 15 amino acids. Germline CDR1 is LGHNT and CDR2 is FRNRAP.

The rearrangement links TRBV20-1 to TRBJ2-1, with 10 bases identical to TRBD2. CDR1 is DFQATT and CDR2 is SNEGSKA in the germline V gene (reference sequence). The length of the CDR3 is 17 residues. The J segment lost 3 bases and the V segment lost 0 bases, leaving 8 bases of the junction unmatched. Written as DNA, the CDR3 is TGCAGTGCTAGAGATCGGCTAGCGGGAGAGGTCTACAATGAGCAGTTCTTC. Protein product: CSARDRLAGEVYNEQFF.

This clonotype was picked up a small number of times. The rearrangement joins TRBV30 to TRBJ2-3, with D tentatively TRBD1 (6 bases). This CDR3 is 14 amino acids long. Trimming took off 5 bases at V and 3 bases at J, with 15 bases between the two ends. The V gene's germline CDR1 is GTSNPN and CDR2 SVGIG (reference sequence). The CDR3 reads CAWGQGSSTDTQYF. The CDR3 DNA follows: TGTGCCTGGGGGCAGGGGAGTAGTACAGATACGCAGTATTTT.

J is TRBJ2-1 and V is TRBV7-9; 7 positions agree with TRBD1. The CDR3 is 14 residues long. The germline V gene has CDR1 SEHNR and CDR2 FQNEAQ (reference sequence). V trimming: 4 bases; J trimming: 8 bases; junction bases outside the gene matches: 8. Here the CDR3 DNA reads TGTGCCAGCAGCTCCCCCGGACAGGCCCATGAGCAGTTCTTC. Amino acid sequence: CASSSPGQAHEQFF.

J is TRBJ2-5 and V is TRBV5-1; tentative D call: TRBD2 (5 bases). This CDR3 has 20 residues. Trimming cost V 3 bases and J 1 base, with 28 bases left between them. Germline assignment: CDR1 SGHRS and CDR2 YFSETQ. CDR3 in amino acids: CASSYPPLLLAKEVQETQYF. CDR3 nucleotide sequence: TGCGCCAGCAGCTACCCTCCCCTTCTTCTAGCAAAAGAGGTCCAAGAGACCCAGTACTTC. Supplemented by reference TRBV5-1 and TRBJ2-5, the full variable domain reads KAGVTQTPRYLIKTRGQQVTLSCSPISGHRSVSWYQQTPGQGLQFLFEYFSETQRNKGNFPGRFSGRQFSNSRSEMNVSTLELGDSALYLCASSYPPLLLAKEVQETQYFGPGTRLLVL.

This chain connects TRBV27 to TRBJ1-4; weak D call: TRBD1 (5 bases). V lost 3 bases to trimming and J lost 10 bases, with 18 bases between them. The germline V gene has CDR1 MNHEY and CDR2 SMNVEV (reference sequence). The CDR3 loop spans 15 amino acids. Here the CDR3 reads CASSFGTGIGAKLFF. The CDR3 DNA reads as TGTGCCAGCAGTTTTGGTACCGGAATTGGGGCAAAACTGTTTTTT. Variable domain in full (rest from reference TRBV27 and TRBJ1-4): EAQVTQNPRYLITVTGKKLTVTCSQNMNHEYMSWYRQDPGLGLRQIYYSMNVEVTDKGDVPEGYKVSRKEKRNFPLILESPSPNQTSLYFCASSFGTGIGAKLFFGSGTQLSVL.

The chain is built from TRBV15 and TRBJ1-6; D might be TRBD1 (5 bases). The CDR3 sequence is 14 residues long. The V end was cut by 7 bases, the J end by 7 bases, with 14 bases between. Germline V gene sequence: CDR1 LNHNV, CDR2 YYDKDF (reference sequence). CDR3 in amino acids: CATTQTRGNSPLHF. The DNA of the CDR3 is TGTGCCACCACCCAAACGAGGGGAAATTCACCCCTCCACTTT.

The chain couples TRBV28 to TRBJ2-5; D gene uncertain. CDR1 is MDHEN and CDR2 is SYDVKM in the germline V gene. The CDR3 has 13 amino acids. The germline V and J ends were trimmed by 3 bases and 5 bases, with 10 bases remaining between them. The CDR3 region has the DNA TGTGCCAGCAGTTTCGTGTCGCCGGAGACCCAGTACTTC. As protein: CASSFVSPETQYF.

This clonotype turned up a few times. This sequence joins TRBV7-6 and TRBJ1-1; D is uncertain. CDR1 and CDR2 from the germline V gene are SGHVS and FNYEAQ. V was clipped by 0 bases and J by 3 bases, with 5 bases between them. The CDR3 is 13 residues long. CDR3 sequence reads: CASSLASDTEAFF. CDR3 bases: TGTGCCAGCAGCTTAGCCAGCGACACTGAAGCTTTCTTT.

Only a few counts were recorded for this clonotype. The chain has TRBV6-5 and TRBJ1-1; D remains ambiguous. Trimming removed 2 bases at V and 4 bases at J, with 14 bases between. This CDR3 comprises 15 residues. The germline gives CDR1 MNHEY, CDR2 SVGAGI. CDR3: CASSYGVSRLTEAFF. CDR3 sequence (DNA): TGTGCCAGCAGTTACGGGGTTTCAAGGCTCACTGAAGCTTTCTTT.

The chain uses TRBV12-3 or TRBV12-4 and TRBJ1-2; unclear D gene. Trimming took 6 bases from V and 5 from J, leaving 16 bases between them. CDR3 length: 14 residues. The CDR3 sequence is CASSSDHSRYGYTF. The CDR3 region has the DNA TGTGCCAGCAGCAGCGACCATTCTCGATATGGCTACACCTTC.